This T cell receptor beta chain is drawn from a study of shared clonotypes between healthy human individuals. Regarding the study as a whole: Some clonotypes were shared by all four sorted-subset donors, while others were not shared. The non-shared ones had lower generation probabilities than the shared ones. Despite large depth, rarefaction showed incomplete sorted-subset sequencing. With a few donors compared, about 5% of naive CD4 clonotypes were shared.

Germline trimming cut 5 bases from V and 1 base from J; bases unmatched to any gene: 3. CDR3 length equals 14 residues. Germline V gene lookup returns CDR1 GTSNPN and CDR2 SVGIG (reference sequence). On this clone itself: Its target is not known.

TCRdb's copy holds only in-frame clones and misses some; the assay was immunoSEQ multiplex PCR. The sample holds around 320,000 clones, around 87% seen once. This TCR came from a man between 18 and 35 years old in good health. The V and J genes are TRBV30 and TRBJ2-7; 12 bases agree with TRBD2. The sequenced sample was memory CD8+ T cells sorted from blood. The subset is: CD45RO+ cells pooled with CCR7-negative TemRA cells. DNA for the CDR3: TGTGCCTGGGAACTAGCGGGAGGATCCTACGAGCAGTACTTC. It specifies CAWELAGGSYEQYF.